This TCR beta chain is from a study of identical twins. Study observations and caveats: With abundant cord blood beta clonotypes, insertions were fewer; memory repertoires showed no such pattern.

Template switching introduced a universal primer site, and the cDNA bore unique molecular identifiers. TCRdb reprocessed the 5' RACE reads with MiXCR, giving one entry per CDR3 protein. Among hundreds of thousands of distinct CDR3 sequences listed, 21% were seen once. The donors were all healthy and Caucasian. Remarks on this clonotype: No antigen is known for it.

The CDR3 length is 17 residues. Germline V gives CDR1 SGHVS, CDR2 FNYEAQ. The V segment lost 1 base and the J segment 6 bases; nucleotides outside the gene matches: 7. The sample was also linked to a second study, of T cells expressing NK-cell markers. Turning to that study: One observes that, in four donors, these clonotypes were also the leading ones within the CD3+CD56-NKG2C+ fraction.

The chain joins TRBV7-6 to TRBJ2-1; 12 nucleotides match TRBD2. The source of this sequence is a woman between 18 and 29 years old in good health. The source material was PBMCs. CDR3 loop: CASSLGSSGGALNEQFF. The DNA for the CDR3 is TGTGCCAGCAGCTTAGGGTCTAGCGGGGGGGCCCTCAATGAGCAGTTCTTC.